This T cell receptor (beta chain) was sequenced for a study of T cell responses to AZD1222 COVID-19 vaccine. Notes on the study in general: Most donors were white British and more were female, and clonal diversity was possibly underestimated. Two doses of AZD1222 preceded a rise in Spike-specific TCR breadth and depth. Unmutated variant regions reportedly attract nearly half of all spike-specific TCRs.

Germline CDR1 reads SGHAT; CDR2 reads FQNNGV. This CDR3 comprises 14 residues. Trimming stripped 1 base from V and 5 bases from J, with 12 bases between. Method: immunoSEQ multiplex PCR; TCRdb's copy keeps in-frame clones and lacks some. The sample records 100,000 to 150,000 clones, 90% being singletons. Comments on this clone: Antigen specificity is unknown.

The chain couples TRBV11-2 to TRBJ2-7; D is unresolved. The TCR sequence derives from an adult in good health. This material consisted of peripheral blood, taken on day 0 of AZD1222 vaccination. The CDR3 here is CASSLVVGSHEQYF. As DNA, the CDR3 is TGTGCCAGCAGCTTAGTTGTGGGGTCCCACGAGCAGTACTTC.